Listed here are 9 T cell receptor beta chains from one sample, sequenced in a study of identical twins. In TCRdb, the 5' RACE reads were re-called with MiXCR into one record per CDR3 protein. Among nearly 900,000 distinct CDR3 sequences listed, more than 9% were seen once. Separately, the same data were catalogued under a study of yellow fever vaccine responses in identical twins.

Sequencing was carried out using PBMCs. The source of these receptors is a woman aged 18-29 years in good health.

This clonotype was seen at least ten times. CDR3 sequence (DNA): TGCAGCGCCAGGACGGGCAACACTGAAGCTTTCTTT. This sequence encodes CSARTGNTEAFF. The chain uses TRBV20-1 and TRBJ1-1; unclear D gene. From germline, CDR1 is DFQATT and CDR2 SNEGSKA (reference sequence). This CDR3 has 12 residues.

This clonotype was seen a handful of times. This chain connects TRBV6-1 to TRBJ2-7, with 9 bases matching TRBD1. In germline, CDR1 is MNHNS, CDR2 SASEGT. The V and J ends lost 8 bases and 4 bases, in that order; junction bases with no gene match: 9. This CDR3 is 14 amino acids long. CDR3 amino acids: CASSGQGLAYEQYV. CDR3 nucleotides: TGTGCCAGCTCTGGACAGGGGCTTGCTTACGAGCAGTACGTC.

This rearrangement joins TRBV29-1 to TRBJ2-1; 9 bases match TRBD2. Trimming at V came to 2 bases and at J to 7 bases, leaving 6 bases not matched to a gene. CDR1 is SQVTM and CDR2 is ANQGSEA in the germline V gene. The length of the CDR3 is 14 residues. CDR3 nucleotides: TGCAGCGTTGAACCCCGACTAGCGGATAATGAGCAGTTCTTC. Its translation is CSVEPRLADNEQFF.

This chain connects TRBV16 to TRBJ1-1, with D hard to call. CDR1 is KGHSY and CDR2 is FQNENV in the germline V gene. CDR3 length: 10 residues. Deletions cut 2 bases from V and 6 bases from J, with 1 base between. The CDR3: CASSQAEAFF. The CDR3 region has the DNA TGTGCCAGCAGCCAAGCTGAAGCTTTCTTT. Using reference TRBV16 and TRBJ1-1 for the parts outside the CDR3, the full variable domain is GEEVAQTPKHLVRGEGQKAKLYCAPIKGHSYVFWYQQVLKNEFKFLISFQNENVFDETGMPKERFSAKCLPNSPCSLEIQATKLEDSAVYFCASSQAEAFFGQGTRLTVV.

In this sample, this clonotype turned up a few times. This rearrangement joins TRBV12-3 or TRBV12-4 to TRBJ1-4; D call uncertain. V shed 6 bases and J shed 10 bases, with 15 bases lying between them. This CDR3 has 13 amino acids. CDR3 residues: CASRSMGSGKLFF. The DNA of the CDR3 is TGTGCCAGCAGATCGATGGGGTCGGGAAAACTGTTTTTT.

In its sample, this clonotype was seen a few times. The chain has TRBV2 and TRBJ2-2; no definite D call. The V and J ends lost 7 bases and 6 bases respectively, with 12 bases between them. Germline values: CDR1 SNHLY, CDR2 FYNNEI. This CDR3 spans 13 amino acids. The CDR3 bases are TGTGCCAGCACACAAAACCCACCCGGGGAGCTGTTTTTT. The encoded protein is CASTQNPPGELFF.

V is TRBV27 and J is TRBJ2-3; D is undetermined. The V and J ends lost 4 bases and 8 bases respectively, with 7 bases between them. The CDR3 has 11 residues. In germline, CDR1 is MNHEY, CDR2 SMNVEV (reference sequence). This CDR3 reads CASSSDGTQYF. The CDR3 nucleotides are TGTGCCAGCAGTTCTGACGGTACGCAGTATTTT.

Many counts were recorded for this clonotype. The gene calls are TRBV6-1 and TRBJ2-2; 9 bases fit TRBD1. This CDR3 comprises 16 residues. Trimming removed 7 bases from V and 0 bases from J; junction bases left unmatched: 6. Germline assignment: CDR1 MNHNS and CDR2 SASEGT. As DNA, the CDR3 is TGTGCCAGCAAAAGCCGGGACAGGGCGAACACCGGGGAGCTGTTTTTT. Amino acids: CASKSRDRANTGELFF.

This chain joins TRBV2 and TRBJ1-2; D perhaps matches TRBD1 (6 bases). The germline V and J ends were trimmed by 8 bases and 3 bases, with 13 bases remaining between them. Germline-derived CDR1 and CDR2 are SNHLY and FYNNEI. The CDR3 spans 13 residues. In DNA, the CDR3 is TGTGCCAGCCCGGGGGGGCTAGACTATGGCTACACCTTC. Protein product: CASPGGLDYGYTF.